These 30 T cell receptor beta chains share one sample of origin, sequenced in a study of OX40 agonist ivuxolimab in advanced cancers. TCRdb's copy holds only in-frame clones and misses some; the assay was immunoSEQ multiplex PCR. The sample records 25,000 or so clones, 60% to 85% being singletons. The material was CD4+ or CD8+ T cells sorted from blood, obtained in a trial of the OX40 agonist ivuxolimab. The receptors shown here come from an adult with an advanced solid tumor such as melanoma, head and neck, liver or kidney cancer.

J is TRBJ2-1 and V is TRBV7-2; 7 bases are a match to TRBD2. The CDR3 spans 14 residues. V shed 1 base, J shed 10 bases, and the junction held 7 bases outside the gene matches. Germline V CDR1 and CDR2: SGHTA, FQGNSA. As DNA, the CDR3 is TGTGCCAGCAGCTTAGGGGTTGCAGCGGGGGAGCAGTTCTTC. Translation: CASSLGVAAGEQFF. The entire variable domain, with the rest obtained from reference TRBV7-2 and TRBJ2-1, is as follows: GAGVSQSPSNKVTEKGKDVELRCDPISGHTALYWYRQSLGQGLEFLIYFQGNSAPDKSGLPSDRFSAERTGGSVSTLTIQRTQQEDSAVYLCASSLGVAAGEQFFGPGTRLTVL.

The chain joins TRBV4-2 to TRBJ2-3, with 12 positions matching TRBD2. CDR3 size: 14 residues. Germline V gene lookup returns CDR1 LGHNA and CDR2 YNFKEQ. The V gene end was trimmed by 5 bases and the J gene end by 6 bases; junction bases not matched to a gene: 3. Here the CDR3 reads CASSKTSGGDTQYF. The CDR3 DNA reads as TGTGCCAGCAGCAAGACTAGCGGGGGTGATACGCAGTATTTT.

This chain connects TRBV5-5 to TRBJ2-5; no firm D call. The CDR3 is 14 amino acids. The V gene lost 1 base and the J gene lost 5 bases, with 12 bases spanning the gap. CDR1 and CDR2 (germline): SGHKS, YYEKEE (reference sequence). The CDR3 region has the DNA TGTGCCAGCAGCTTGTCACAGCCTATCGAGACCCAGTACTTC. Protein product: CASSLSQPIETQYF.

The V and J genes are TRBV28 and TRBJ2-7, with D tentatively TRBD1 or TRBD2 (5 bases each). This CDR3 spans 15 amino acids. Trimming shortened V by 8 bases and J by 5 bases, and 22 bases separated the two germline ends. Germline V lookup: CDR1 MDHEN, CDR2 SYDVKM. CDR3 in amino acids: CASGPGTQTAHEQYF. As DNA, the CDR3 is TGTGCCAGCGGTCCCGGGACCCAAACCGCCCACGAGCAGTACTTC.

V usage is TRBV9 and J usage is TRBJ1-6; 7 nucleotides align to TRBD1. CDR1 is SGDLS and CDR2 is YYNGEE in the germline V gene. V dropped 0 bases and J dropped 13; count of bases not matched to a gene: 10. This CDR3 comprises 15 residues. The CDR3 is CASSVDGTERMPLHF. CDR3 in DNA: TGTGCCAGCAGCGTAGACGGGACAGAGCGGATGCCCCTCCACTTT. The full variable domain, with the rest looked up from reference TRBV9 and TRBJ1-6, is DSGVTQTPKHLITATGQRVTLRCSPRSGDLSVYWYQQSLDQGLQFLIQYYNGEERAKGNILERFSAQQFPDLHSELNLSSLELGDSALYFCASSVDGTERMPLHFGNGTRLTVT.

The J gene is TRBJ1-5, the V gene TRBV23-1, with D perhaps TRBD1 (5 bases). TRBV23-1 is classed as an ORF, of uncertain function. The CDR3 is 12 amino acids. Between the trimmed V and J ends, which lost 9 bases and 3 bases, there was a span of 9 bases. The CDR3 DNA reads TGCGCCAGTGGACATACCAATCAGCCCCAGCATTTT. It codes for CASGHTNQPQHF.

The chain combines TRBV6-6 with TRBJ2-5; perhaps TRBD2 as D (6 bases). Per germline, CDR1 MNHNY and CDR2 SVGAGI (reference sequence). The CDR3 has 16 residues. V was trimmed by 5 bases and J by 1 base, leaving 17 bases between them. The CDR3 nucleotides are TGTGCCAGCAGTCACGGGGCTAGCGCCCGCCAAGAGACCCAGTACTTC. Its translation: CASSHGASARQETQYF.

In its sample, this clone was seen a few times. The chain couples TRBV2 to TRBJ1-2, with TRBD1 identical over 9 bases. V shed 6 bases and J 8 bases; nucleotides not matched to a gene: 4. The length of the CDR3 is 12 residues. From germline, CDR1 is SNHLY and CDR2 FYNNEI. The CDR3 region is CASRTGGGGYTF. The DNA for the CDR3 is TGTGCCAGCAGGACAGGGGGAGGAGGCTACACCTTC. The full variable domain, in which reference TRBV2 and TRBJ1-2 provide the parts outside the CDR3, is EPEVTQTPSHQVTQMGQEVILRCVPISNHLYFYWYRQILGQKVEFLVSFYNNEISEKSEIFDDQFSVERPDGSNFTLKIRSTKLEDSAMYFCASRTGGGGYTFGSGTRLTVV.

V usage is TRBV4-3 and J usage is TRBJ1-1; 10 positions match TRBD1. The germline gives CDR1 LGHNA, CDR2 YSLEER. The ends lost 4 bases at V and 1 base at J; junction bases unmatched: 6. The CDR3 runs 16 residues. The CDR3 region has the DNA TGCGCCAGCAGCCGCCGACAGGGGGCTGGGAACACTGAAGCTTTCTTT. Translation gives CASSRRQGAGNTEAFF.

This sequence joins TRBV5-1 and TRBJ1-1; perhaps TRBD1 as D (5 bases). CDR1 and CDR2 (germline): SGHRS, YFSETQ. This CDR3 spans 14 amino acids. Between the trimmed V and J ends, which lost 6 bases and 4 bases, there was a span of 16 bases. The CDR3 spells CASKPQGSSTEAFF. CDR3 DNA sequence: TGCGCCAGCAAACCTCAGGGAAGTAGCACTGAAGCTTTCTTT. The complete variable domain, with remaining parts taken from reference TRBV5-1 and TRBJ1-1, reads KAGVTQTPRYLIKTRGQQVTLSCSPISGHRSVSWYQQTPGQGLQFLFEYFSETQRNKGNFPGRFSGRQFSNSRSEMNVSTLELGDSALYLCASKPQGSSTEAFFGQGTRLTVV.

This chain links TRBV28 with TRBJ1-2, with 7 nucleotides matching TRBD1. The length of the CDR3 is 14 residues. V was clipped by 6 bases and J by 4 bases; unmatched bases: 8. CDR1 and CDR2 from the germline V gene are MDHEN and SYDVKM. DNA for the CDR3: TGTGCCAGCAGATCCTCGGACAGGACCTATGGCTACACCTTC. Its protein product is CASRSSDRTYGYTF.

V gene TRBV27 combines with J gene TRBJ2-5; no firm D call. CDR3 length equals 12 residues. The ends were cut back, 8 bases at V and 5 bases at J, with 12 bases in the middle. CDR1 and CDR2 (germline): MNHEY, SMNVEV (reference sequence). In DNA, the CDR3 is TGTGCCAGCGGCAGATTGCTTGAGACCCAGTACTTC. This gives the protein CASGRLLETQYF.

This sequence joins TRBV7-8 and TRBJ2-1; 8 bases line up with TRBD1. Germline-derived CDR1 and CDR2 are SGHVS and FQNEAQ. V lost 1 base to trimming and J lost 10 bases; unmatched junction nucleotides: 9. The CDR3 extends over 15 amino acids. The CDR3 here is CASSLDPGQGKEQFF. CDR3 DNA: TGTGCCAGCAGCTTAGACCCCGGACAGGGAAAGGAGCAGTTCTTC.

DNA of the CDR3: TGTGCCAGCAGCCCCGGGACTAGCGGGAGGAGCAATGAGCAGTTCTTC. This codes for CASSPGTSGRSNEQFF. The chain is built from TRBV7-2 and TRBJ2-1; 15 nucleotides agree with TRBD2. Unmatched junction bases numbered 5, after V lost 5 bases and J lost 6 bases. Germline assignment: CDR1 SGHTA and CDR2 FQGNSA. The CDR3 contains 16 residues.

This chain uses TRBV9 with TRBJ2-5; TRBD1 might be the D (7 bases). The germline gives CDR1 SGDLS, CDR2 YYNGEE. Trimming cost V 4 bases and J 2 bases, with 9 bases left between them. There are 13 residues in the CDR3. The CDR3 loop reads CASSPGGQETQYF. CDR3 DNA sequence: TGTGCCAGCAGCCCAGGGGGGCAAGAGACCCAGTACTTC.

This clone was recorded a few times. The chain links TRBV21-1 to TRBJ1-1. TRBV21-1 is noted as a pseudogene. This CDR3 has 12 residues. As DNA, the CDR3 is TGTGCCAGCAGCAAAAAGAACACTGAAGCTTTCTTT. Protein: CASSKKNTEAFF.

This chain joins TRBV5-4 and TRBJ2-5; D not certain. With 0 bases removed from V and 1 base from J, the gap between germline ends came to 4 bases. The CDR3 runs 13 residues. Per germline, CDR1 SGHNT and CDR2 YYREEE (reference sequence). The CDR3 nucleotides are TGTGCCAGCAGCTTGGAATTCCAAGAGACCCAGTACTTC. Its protein product is CASSLEFQETQYF.

The CDR3: CASSFQGDGELFF. The CDR3 region has the DNA TGTGCCAGCAGCTTCCAGGGCGACGGGGAGCTGTTTTTT. The chain joins TRBV11-2 to TRBJ2-2; D might be TRBD1 (5 bases). Looked up from germline, CDR1 is SGHAT and CDR2 is FQNNGV. V lost 3 bases, J lost 7 bases, and 9 bases lay in between. This CDR3 comprises 13 residues.

The rearrangement uses TRBV11-2 and TRBJ1-1, with D perhaps TRBD1 (5 bases). Germline values: CDR1 SGHAT, CDR2 FQNNGV. This CDR3 comprises 13 residues. With 2 bases removed from V and 9 bases from J, the gap between germline ends came to 13 bases. The CDR3 DNA is TGTGCCAGCAGCTTAAGGACATCAGACAAAGCTTTCTTT. Its translation: CASSLRTSDKAFF.

This clone appeared a single time. V usage is TRBV11-1 and J usage is TRBJ2-5; D is tentatively TRBD1 or TRBD2 (5 bases each). The germline V gene encodes CDR1 SGHAT and CDR2 FQDESV (reference sequence). Trimming left V 3 bases short and J 5 bases short, with 16 bases between. CDR3 length equals 15 residues. The CDR3 loop reads CASSFGTSGAETQYF. Here the CDR3 DNA reads TGTGCCAGCAGCTTTGGGACCAGCGGAGCTGAGACCCAGTACTTC. Supplemented by reference TRBV11-1 and TRBJ2-5, the full variable domain reads EAEVAQSPRYKITEKSQAVAFWCDPISGHATLYWYRQILGQGPELLVQFQDESVVDDSQLPKDRFSAERLKGVDSTLKIQPAELGDSAMYLCASSFGTSGAETQYFGPGTRLLVL.

The genes are TRBV5-4 and TRBJ1-2; possible D gene TRBD1, 5 bases. V gave up 2 bases and J gave up 3 bases, with 8 bases separating them. The germline gives CDR1 SGHNT, CDR2 YYREEE (reference sequence). The CDR3 totals 13 residues. Here the CDR3 reads CASSLWGDYGYTF. Written as DNA, the CDR3 is TGTGCCAGCAGCTTATGGGGGGACTATGGCTACACCTTC.

The rearrangement joins TRBV28 to TRBJ2-7, with D uncertain. Trimming pared 2 bases from V and 4 bases from J, leaving 3 bases between. Looked up from germline, CDR1 is MDHEN and CDR2 is SYDVKM. The CDR3 totals 11 residues. The DNA of the CDR3 is TGTGCCAGCAGTTTAGGATACGAGCAGTACTTC. Its translation is CASSLGYEQYF.

There are a few counts of this clone. V gene TRBV5-6 combines with J gene TRBJ2-3; D might be TRBD2 (6 bases). Trimming removed 1 base from V and 3 bases from J, with 9 bases in between. This CDR3 contains 14 residues. Germline V CDR1 and CDR2: SGHDT, YYEEEE. In DNA, the CDR3 is TGTGCCAGCAGCTTGACACTAGCAACAGATACGCAGTATTTT. The encoded protein is CASSLTLATDTQYF.

There are a few counts of this clone. This chain links TRBV6-1 with TRBJ2-2, with 11 bases lining up with TRBD2. The CDR3 consists of 19 residues. The germline V gene has CDR1 MNHNS and CDR2 SASEGT. After removal of 2 bases from V and 1 base from J, the junction contained 9 bases not matched to a gene. The CDR3 is CASSESRTSGWGNTGELFF. CDR3 DNA sequence: TGTGCCAGCAGTGAAAGTCGGACTAGCGGGTGGGGGAACACCGGGGAGCTGTTTTTT.

The V and J genes are TRBV9 and TRBJ2-1, with 7 bases aligning to TRBD2. J lost 5 bases, V lost 3 bases, and 14 bases had no gene match. The CDR3 is 17 amino acids. In germline, CDR1 is SGDLS, CDR2 YYNGEE. This CDR3 is CASSAPRRDYVNNEQFF. As DNA, the CDR3 is TGTGCCAGCAGCGCTCCACGCCGGGACTACGTTAACAATGAGCAGTTCTTC.

This chain uses TRBV7-2 with TRBJ1-2; D possibly corresponds to TRBD1 (5 bases). Germline assignment: CDR1 SGHTA and CDR2 FQGNSA. The V end was cut by 3 bases, the J end by 4 bases, with 6 bases between. This CDR3 contains 12 residues. The CDR3 sequence is CASSFGTYGYTF. The CDR3 DNA is TGTGCCAGCAGCTTCGGGACCTATGGCTACACCTTC. Full variable domain (rest looked up from reference TRBV7-2 and TRBJ1-2): GAGVSQSPSNKVTEKGKDVELRCDPISGHTALYWYRQSLGQGLEFLIYFQGNSAPDKSGLPSDRFSAERTGGSVSTLTIQRTQQEDSAVYLCASSFGTYGYTFGSGTRLTVV.

In its sample, this clone was seen a few times. This sequence joins TRBV7-2 and TRBJ2-1; 12 bases fit TRBD2. Trimming cost V 6 bases and J 4 bases; bases outside gene matches: 4. Germline assignment: CDR1 SGHTA and CDR2 FQGNSA. The CDR3 consists of 15 residues. The CDR3 spells CASSSTSGGYNEQFF. DNA of the CDR3: TGTGCCAGCAGTTCGACTAGCGGGGGATACAATGAGCAGTTCTTC.

The chain links TRBV20-1 to TRBJ2-1, with 9 bases matching TRBD1. CDR1 is DFQATT, CDR2 SNEGSKA, per germline (reference sequence). Germline trimming cut 8 bases from V and 12 bases from J; bases unmatched to any gene: 8. The CDR3 consists of 11 residues. The CDR3, as DNA: TGCAGTAGCCGGGACAGGGCGGTGCAGTTCTTC. This sequence encodes CSSRDRAVQFF.

Turning to this clone: Other DNA sequences in the sample encode the same CDR3. The chain is built from TRBV19 and TRBJ2-1; no firm D call. The CDR3 contains 14 residues. V lost 6 bases to trimming and J lost 8 bases, with 17 bases between them. Germline-derived CDR1 and CDR2 are LNHDA and SQIVND (reference sequence). CDR3 coding DNA: TGTGCCAGTAGATCCGAGAAGGGTCGAGATGAGCAGTTCTTC. Translated, it gives CASRSEKGRDEQFF.

The chain is built from TRBV11-2 and TRBJ1-3, with D possibly matching TRBD1 (6 bases). Germline V gene sequence: CDR1 SGHAT, CDR2 FQNNGV. Trimming removed 5 bases from V and 4 bases from J, with 15 bases in between. The CDR3 spans 15 residues. CDR3 loop: CASSDQGLGGNTIYF. The CDR3 DNA sequence: TGTGCCAGCAGCGATCAGGGGTTAGGCGGAAACACCATATATTTT.